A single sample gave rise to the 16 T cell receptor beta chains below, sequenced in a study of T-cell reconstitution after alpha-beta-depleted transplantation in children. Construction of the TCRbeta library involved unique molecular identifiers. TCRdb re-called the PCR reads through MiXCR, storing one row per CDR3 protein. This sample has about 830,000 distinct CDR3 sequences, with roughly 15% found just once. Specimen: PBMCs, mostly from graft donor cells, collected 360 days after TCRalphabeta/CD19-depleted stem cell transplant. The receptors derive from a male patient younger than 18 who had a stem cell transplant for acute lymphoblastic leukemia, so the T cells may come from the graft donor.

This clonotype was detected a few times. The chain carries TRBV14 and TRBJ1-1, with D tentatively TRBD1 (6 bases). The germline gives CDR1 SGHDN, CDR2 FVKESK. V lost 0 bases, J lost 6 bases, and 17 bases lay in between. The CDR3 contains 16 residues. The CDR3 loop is CASSQEVDLQGAEAFF. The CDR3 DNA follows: TGTGCCAGCAGCCAAGAGGTCGATTTACAGGGAGCTGAAGCTTTCTTT.

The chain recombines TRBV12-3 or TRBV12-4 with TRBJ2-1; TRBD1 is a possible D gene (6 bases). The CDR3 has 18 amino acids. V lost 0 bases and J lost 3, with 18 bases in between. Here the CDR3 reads CASSLAGGSLKFYNEQFF. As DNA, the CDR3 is TGTGCCAGCAGTTTAGCAGGGGGATCCCTCAAATTCTACAATGAGCAGTTCTTC.

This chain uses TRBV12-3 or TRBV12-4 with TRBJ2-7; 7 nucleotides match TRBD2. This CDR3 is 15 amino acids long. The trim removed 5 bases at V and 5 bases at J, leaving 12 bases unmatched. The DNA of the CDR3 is TGTGCCAGCAGTCGCCGGGGTGGGAGGGCCCACGAGCAGTACTTC. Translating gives CASSRRGGRAHEQYF.

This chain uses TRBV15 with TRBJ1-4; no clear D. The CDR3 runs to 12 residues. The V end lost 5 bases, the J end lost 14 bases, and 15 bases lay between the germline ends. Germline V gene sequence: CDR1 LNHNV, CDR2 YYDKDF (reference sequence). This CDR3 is CATSRMESKLFF. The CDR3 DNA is TGTGCCACCAGCCGGATGGAGAGCAAGCTGTTTTTT.

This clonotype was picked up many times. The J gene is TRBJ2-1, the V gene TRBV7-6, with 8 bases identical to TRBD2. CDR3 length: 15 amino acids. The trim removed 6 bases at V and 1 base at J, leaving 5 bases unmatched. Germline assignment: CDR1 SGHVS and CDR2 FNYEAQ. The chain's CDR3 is CASSLTGGSYNEQFF. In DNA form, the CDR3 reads TGTGCCAGCAGTTTAACGGGAGGGTCCTACAATGAGCAGTTCTTC.

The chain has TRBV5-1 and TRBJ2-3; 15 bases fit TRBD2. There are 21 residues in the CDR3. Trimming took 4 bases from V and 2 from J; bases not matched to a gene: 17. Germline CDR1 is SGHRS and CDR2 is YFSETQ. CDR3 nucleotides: TGCGCCAGCAGCCCAATTGGGGGACTAGCGGGAGGATCCAAAATCACAGATACGCAGTATTTT. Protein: CASSPIGGLAGGSKITDTQYF.

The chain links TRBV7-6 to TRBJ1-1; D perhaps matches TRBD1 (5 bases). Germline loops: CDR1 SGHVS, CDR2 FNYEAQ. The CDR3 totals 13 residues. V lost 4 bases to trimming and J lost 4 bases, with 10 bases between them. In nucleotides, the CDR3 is TGTGCCAGCAGCTGGGGACCGAGCACTGAAGCTTTCTTT. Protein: CASSWGPSTEAFF.

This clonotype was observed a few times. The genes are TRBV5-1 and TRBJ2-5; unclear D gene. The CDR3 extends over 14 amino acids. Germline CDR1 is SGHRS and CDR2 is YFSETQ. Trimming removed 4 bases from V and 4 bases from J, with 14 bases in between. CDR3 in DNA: TGCGCCAGCAGCCCCCATGAGCCCGGAGAGACCCAGTACTTC. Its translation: CASSPHEPGETQYF.

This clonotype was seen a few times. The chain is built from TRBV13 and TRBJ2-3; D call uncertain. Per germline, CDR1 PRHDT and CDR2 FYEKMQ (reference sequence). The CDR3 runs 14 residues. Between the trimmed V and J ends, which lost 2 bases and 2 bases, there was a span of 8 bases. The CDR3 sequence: CASSLYAVTDTQYF. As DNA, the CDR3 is TGTGCCAGCAGCTTATACGCGGTCACAGATACGCAGTATTTT. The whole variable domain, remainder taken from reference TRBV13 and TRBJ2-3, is AAGVIQSPRHLIKEKRETATLKCYPIPRHDTVYWYQQGPGQDPQFLISFYEKMQSDKGSIPDRFSAQQFSDYHSELNMSSLELGDSALYFCASSLYAVTDTQYFGPGTRLTVL.

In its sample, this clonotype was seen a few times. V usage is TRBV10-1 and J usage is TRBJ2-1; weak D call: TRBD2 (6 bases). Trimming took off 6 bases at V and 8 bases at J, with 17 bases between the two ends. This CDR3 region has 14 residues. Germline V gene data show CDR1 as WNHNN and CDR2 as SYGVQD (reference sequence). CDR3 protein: CASSRDSRVDEQFF. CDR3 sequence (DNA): TGCGCCAGCAGCCGGGACTCGAGGGTGGATGAGCAGTTCTTC.

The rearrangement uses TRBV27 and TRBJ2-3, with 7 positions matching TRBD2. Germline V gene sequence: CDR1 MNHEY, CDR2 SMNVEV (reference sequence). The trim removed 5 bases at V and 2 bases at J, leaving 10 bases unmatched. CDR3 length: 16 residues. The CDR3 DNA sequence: TGTGCCAGCAGTACCAATCCTAGCGGTGCCACAGATACGCAGTATTTT. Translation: CASSTNPSGATDTQYF.

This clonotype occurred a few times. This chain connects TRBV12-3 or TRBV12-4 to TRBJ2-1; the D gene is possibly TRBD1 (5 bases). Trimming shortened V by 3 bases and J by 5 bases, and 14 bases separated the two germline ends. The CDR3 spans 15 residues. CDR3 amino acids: CASSFWRRQHNEQFF. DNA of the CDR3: TGTGCCAGCAGTTTCTGGCGGAGACAGCACAATGAGCAGTTCTTC.

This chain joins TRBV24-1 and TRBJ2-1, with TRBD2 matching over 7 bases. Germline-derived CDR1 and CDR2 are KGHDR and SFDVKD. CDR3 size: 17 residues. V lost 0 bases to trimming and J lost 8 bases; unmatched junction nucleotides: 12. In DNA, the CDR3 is TGTGCCACCAGTGATTTGCCGAGTAGCGGGTACGGAGATGAGCAGTTCTTC. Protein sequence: CATSDLPSSGYGDEQFF.

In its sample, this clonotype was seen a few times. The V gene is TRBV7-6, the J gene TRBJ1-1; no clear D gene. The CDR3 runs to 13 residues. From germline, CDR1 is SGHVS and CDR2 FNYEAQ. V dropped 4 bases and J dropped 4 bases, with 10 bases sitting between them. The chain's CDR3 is CASSSDISTEAFF. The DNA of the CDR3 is TGTGCCAGCAGCTCCGACATCAGCACTGAAGCTTTCTTT.

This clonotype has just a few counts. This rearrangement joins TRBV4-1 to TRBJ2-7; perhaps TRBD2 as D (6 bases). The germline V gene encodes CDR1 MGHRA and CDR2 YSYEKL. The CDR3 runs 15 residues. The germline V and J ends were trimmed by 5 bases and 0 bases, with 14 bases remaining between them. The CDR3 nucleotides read TGCGCCAGCAGCAAAGGGGCGGGATTCTCCTACGAGCAGTACTTC. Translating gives CASSKGAGFSYEQYF.

For the CDR3, the DNA is TGTGCCAGCACCAATCGTCAGAGGCGTGGGGTTCAGCCCCAGCATTTT. It is translated as CASTNRQRRGVQPQHF. The J gene is TRBJ1-5, the V gene TRBV12-3 or TRBV12-4; no clear D. This CDR3 spans 16 amino acids. V lost 7 bases, J lost 6 bases, and 22 bases lay in between.